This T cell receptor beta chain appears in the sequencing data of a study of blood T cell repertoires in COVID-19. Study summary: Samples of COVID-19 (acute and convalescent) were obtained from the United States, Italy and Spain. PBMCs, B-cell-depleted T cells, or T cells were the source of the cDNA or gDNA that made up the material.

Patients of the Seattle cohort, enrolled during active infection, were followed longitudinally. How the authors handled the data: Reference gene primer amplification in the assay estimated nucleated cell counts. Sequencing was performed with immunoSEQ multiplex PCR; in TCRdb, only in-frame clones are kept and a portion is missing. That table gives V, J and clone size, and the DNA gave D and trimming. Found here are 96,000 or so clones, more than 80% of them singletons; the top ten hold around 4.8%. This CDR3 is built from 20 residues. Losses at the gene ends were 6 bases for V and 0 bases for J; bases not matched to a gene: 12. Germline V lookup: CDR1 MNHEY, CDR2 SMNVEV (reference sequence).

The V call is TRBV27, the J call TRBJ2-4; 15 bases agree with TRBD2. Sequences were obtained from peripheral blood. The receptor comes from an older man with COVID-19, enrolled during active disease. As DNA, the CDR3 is TGTGCCAGCAGCCTACAGGGTGGGACTAGCGGGAGGATAGCCAAAAACATTCAGTACTTC. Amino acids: CASSLQGGTSGRIAKNIQYF.